This T cell receptor beta chain comes out of a study of shared clonotypes between healthy human individuals. Assay: immunoSEQ multiplex PCR; the TCRdb copy retains only in-frame clones and omits some. The table has 470,000 or so clones, around 73% seen once. The germline V gene encodes CDR1 MNHEY and CDR2 SVGAGI. The CDR3 runs 11 residues. V shed 6 bases and J shed 4 bases, with 5 bases lying between them. The donors, healthy adults who were HIV-negative, had experienced no recent acute infections or vaccinations. Notes on this clone: A much larger clonotype is one base distant, so this may be a read error.

This receptor was identified in a woman between 35 and 50 years old in good health. Some clones in this sample may be carry-over from other donors' samples. The sequenced sample consisted of PBMCs. V gene TRBV6-5 combines with J gene TRBJ2-3, with D perhaps TRBD1 (5 bases). CDR3 nucleotides: TGTGCCAGCAGGGGGCCAGATACGCAGTATTTT. It is translated as CASRGPDTQYF.